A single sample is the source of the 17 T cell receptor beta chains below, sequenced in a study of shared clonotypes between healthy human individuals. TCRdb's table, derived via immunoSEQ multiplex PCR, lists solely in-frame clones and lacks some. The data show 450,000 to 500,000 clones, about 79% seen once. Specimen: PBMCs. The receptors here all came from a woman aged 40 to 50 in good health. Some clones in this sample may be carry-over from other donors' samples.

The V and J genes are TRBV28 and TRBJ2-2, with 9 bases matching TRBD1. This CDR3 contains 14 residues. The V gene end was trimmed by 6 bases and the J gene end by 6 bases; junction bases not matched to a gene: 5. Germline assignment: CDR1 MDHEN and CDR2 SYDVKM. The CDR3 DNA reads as TGTGCCAGCAGAGACAGGGGGAGCCCCGGGGAGCTGTTTTTT. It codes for CASRDRGSPGELFF.

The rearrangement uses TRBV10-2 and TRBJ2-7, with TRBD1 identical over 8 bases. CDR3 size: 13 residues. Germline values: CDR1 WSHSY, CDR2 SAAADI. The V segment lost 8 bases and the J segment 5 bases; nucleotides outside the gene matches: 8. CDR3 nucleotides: TGCGCCAGCTCCCGGACAGGGCCCGACGAGCAGTACTTC. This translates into CASSRTGPDEQYF.

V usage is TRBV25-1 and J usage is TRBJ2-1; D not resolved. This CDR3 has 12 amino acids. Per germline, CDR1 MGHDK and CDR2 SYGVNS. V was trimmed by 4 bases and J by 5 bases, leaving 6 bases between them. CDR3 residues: CASSADHNEQFF. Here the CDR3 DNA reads TGTGCCAGCAGTGCGGACCACAATGAGCAGTTCTTC.

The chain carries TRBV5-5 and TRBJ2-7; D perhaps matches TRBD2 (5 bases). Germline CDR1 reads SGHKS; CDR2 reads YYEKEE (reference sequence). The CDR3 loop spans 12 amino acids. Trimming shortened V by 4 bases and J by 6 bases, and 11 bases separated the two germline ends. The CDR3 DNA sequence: TGTGCCAGCAGCCCCCACGGGATCGAGCAGTACTTC. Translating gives CASSPHGIEQYF.

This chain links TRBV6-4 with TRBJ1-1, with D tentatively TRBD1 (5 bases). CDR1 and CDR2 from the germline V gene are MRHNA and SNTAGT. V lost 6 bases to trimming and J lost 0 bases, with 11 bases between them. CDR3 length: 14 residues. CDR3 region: CASRRDHMNTEAFF. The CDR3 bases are TGTGCCAGCAGAAGGGACCACATGAACACTGAAGCTTTCTTT.

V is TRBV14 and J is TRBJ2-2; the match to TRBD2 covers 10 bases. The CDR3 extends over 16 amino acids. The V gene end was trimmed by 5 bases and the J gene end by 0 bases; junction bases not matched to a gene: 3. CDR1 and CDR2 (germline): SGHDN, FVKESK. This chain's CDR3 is CASSAGLAANTGELFF. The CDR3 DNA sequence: TGTGCCAGCAGCGCAGGACTAGCGGCGAACACCGGGGAGCTGTTTTTT.

The chain's CDR3 is CASSLGGYSGNTIYF. CDR3 nucleotides: TGTGCCAGCAGTTTAGGGGGGTACTCTGGAAACACCATATATTTT. V usage is TRBV28 and J usage is TRBJ1-3, with D possibly matching TRBD1 (5 bases). CDR3 length: 15 residues. Trimming took off 2 bases at V and 0 bases at J, with 8 bases between the two ends. CDR1 and CDR2 from the germline V gene are MDHEN and SYDVKM.

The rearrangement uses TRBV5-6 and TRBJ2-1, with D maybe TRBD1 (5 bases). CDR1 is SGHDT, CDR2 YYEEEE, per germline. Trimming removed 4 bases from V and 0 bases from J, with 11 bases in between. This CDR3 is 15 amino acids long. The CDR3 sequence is CASSPRVISYNEQFF. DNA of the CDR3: TGTGCCAGCAGCCCCAGGGTAATCTCCTACAATGAGCAGTTCTTC.

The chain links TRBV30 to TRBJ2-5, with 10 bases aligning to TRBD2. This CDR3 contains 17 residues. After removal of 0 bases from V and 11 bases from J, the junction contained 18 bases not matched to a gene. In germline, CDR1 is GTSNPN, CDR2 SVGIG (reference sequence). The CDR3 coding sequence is TGTGCCTGGAGTGTAAGCCGGGCAACTAGCGGGACTCGTGAGCAGTACTTC. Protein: CAWSVSRATSGTREQYF.

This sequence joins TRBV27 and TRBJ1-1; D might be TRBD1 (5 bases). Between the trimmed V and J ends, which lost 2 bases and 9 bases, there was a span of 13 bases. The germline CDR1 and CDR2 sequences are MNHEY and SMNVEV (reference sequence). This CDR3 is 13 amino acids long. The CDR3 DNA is TGTGCCAGCAGTTTAAATGGGGCGACCCAAGCTTTCTTT. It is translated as CASSLNGATQAFF.

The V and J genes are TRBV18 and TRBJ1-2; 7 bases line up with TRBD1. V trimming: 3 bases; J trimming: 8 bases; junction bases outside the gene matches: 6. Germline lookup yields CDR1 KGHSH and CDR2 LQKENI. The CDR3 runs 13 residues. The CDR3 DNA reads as TGTGCCAGCTCACCTGACAGGGTAGGCGGCTACACCTTC. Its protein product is CASSPDRVGGYTF.

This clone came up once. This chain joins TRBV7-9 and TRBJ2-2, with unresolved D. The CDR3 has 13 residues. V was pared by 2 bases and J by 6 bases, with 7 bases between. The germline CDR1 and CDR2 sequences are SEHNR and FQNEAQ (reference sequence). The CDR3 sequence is CASSLSVPGELFF. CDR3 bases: TGTGCCAGCAGCTTATCGGTTCCCGGGGAGCTGTTTTTT.

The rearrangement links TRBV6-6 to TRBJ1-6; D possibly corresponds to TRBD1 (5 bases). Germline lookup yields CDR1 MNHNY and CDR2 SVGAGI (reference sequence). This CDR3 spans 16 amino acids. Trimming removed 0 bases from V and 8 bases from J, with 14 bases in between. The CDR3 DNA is TGTGCCAGCAGTTACTCGAGCAGGGAATCTTATTCACCCCTCCACTTT. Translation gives CASSYSSRESYSPLHF.

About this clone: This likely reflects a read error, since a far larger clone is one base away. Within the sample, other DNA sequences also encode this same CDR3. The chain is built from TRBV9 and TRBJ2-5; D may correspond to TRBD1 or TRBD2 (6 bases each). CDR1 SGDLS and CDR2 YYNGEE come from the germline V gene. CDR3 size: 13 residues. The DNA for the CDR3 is TGTGCCAGCAGCGCACAGGGCGGGGAGACTCAGTACTTC. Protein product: CASSAQGGETQYF.

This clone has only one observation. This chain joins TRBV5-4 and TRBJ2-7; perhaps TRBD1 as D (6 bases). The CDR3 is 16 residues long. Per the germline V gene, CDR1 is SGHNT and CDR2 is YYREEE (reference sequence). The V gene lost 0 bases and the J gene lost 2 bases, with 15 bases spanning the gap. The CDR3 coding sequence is TGTGCCAGCAGCTTGGCCTCGGGGACAAGAACCTACGAGCAGTACTTC. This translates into CASSLASGTRTYEQYF. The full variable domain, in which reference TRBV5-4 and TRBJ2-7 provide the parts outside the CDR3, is ETGVTQSPTHLIKTRGQQVTLRCSSQSGHNTVSWYQQALGQGPQFIFQYYREEENGRGNFPPRFSGLQFPNYSSELNVNALELDDSALYLCASSLASGTRTYEQYFGPGTRLTVT.

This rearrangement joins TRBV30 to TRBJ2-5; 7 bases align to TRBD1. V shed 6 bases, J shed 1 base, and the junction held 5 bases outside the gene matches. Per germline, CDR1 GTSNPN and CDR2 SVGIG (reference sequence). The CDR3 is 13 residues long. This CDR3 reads CACKTGTQETQYF. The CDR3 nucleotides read TGTGCCTGTAAGACAGGGACCCAAGAGACCCAGTACTTC.

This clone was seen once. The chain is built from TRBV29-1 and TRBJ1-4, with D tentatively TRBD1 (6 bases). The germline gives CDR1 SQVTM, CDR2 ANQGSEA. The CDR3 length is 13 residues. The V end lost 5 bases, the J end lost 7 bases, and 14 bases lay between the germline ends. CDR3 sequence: CSVRTVEGEKLFF. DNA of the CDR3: TGCAGCGTTCGGACAGTCGAAGGTGAAAAACTGTTTTTT.